Following are 18 T cell receptor beta chains from one sample sequenced in a study of blood T cell repertoires in COVID-19. Clones were sequenced by immunoSEQ multiplex PCR, and TCRdb holds only the in-frame ones, with some missing. The profile shows about 76,000 clones, roughly 90% of them singletons. The source material was peripheral blood. These receptors were taken from a man aged 45 to 65 with acute or convalescent COVID-19.

This chain connects TRBV5-4 to TRBJ2-5; 14 bases fit TRBD2. This CDR3 region has 17 residues. J gave up 4 bases and V 0 bases, and 5 bases lay outside the gene matches. Germline lookup yields CDR1 SGHNT and CDR2 YYREEE (reference sequence). CDR3 nucleotides: TGTGCCAGCAGCTTGGGAGGCGGGACTAGCGGGGGAGAGACCCAGTACTTC. Protein product: CASSLGGGTSGGETQYF. Using reference TRBV5-4 and TRBJ2-5 for the parts outside the CDR3, the full variable domain is ETGVTQSPTHLIKTRGQQVTLRCSSQSGHNTVSWYQQALGQGPQFIFQYYREEENGRGNFPPRFSGLQFPNYSSELNVNALELDDSALYLCASSLGGGTSGGETQYFGPGTRLLVL.

The chain is built from TRBV6-4 and TRBJ2-2; TRBD2 is a possible D gene (6 bases). CDR3 length equals 14 residues. The germline CDR1 and CDR2 sequences are MRHNA and SNTAGT. With 4 bases removed from V and 1 base from J, the gap between germline ends came to 7 bases. The CDR3 reads CASSASENTGELFF. Written as DNA, the CDR3 is TGTGCCAGCAGTGCTAGCGAGAACACCGGGGAGCTGTTTTTT.

V is TRBV7-9 and J is TRBJ2-1, with 7 bases matching TRBD1. CDR1 and CDR2 from the germline V gene are SEHNR and FQNEAQ (reference sequence). V dropped 0 bases and J dropped 4; count of bases not matched to a gene: 3. The length of the CDR3 is 15 residues. CDR3 loop: CASSLADREYNEQFF. CDR3 DNA: TGTGCCAGCAGCTTAGCTGACAGGGAATACAATGAGCAGTTCTTC.

This clone has a single count. The rearrangement joins TRBV19 to TRBJ1-2; a weak D match, TRBD1 (6 bases). There are 16 residues in the CDR3. Germline V lookup: CDR1 LNHDA, CDR2 SQIVND (reference sequence). Between the trimmed V and J ends, which lost 2 bases and 3 bases, there was a span of 16 bases. CDR3 amino acids: CASSIQSGQGYYGYTF. The CDR3 DNA reads TGTGCCAGTAGTATACAATCGGGACAAGGGTACTATGGCTACACCTTC.

The CDR3: CASSLAGTGVNEQFF. The DNA of the CDR3 is TGCGCCAGCAGCTTGGCCGGGACAGGGGTCAATGAGCAGTTCTTC. The gene calls are TRBV5-1 and TRBJ2-1; 10 nucleotides align to TRBD1. Germline-derived CDR1 and CDR2 are SGHRS and YFSETQ. This CDR3 spans 15 amino acids. The ends lost 0 bases at V and 6 bases at J; junction bases unmatched: 3.

The V gene is TRBV4-1, the J gene TRBJ1-3; perhaps TRBD1 as D (6 bases). This CDR3 spans 15 amino acids. Germline-derived CDR1 and CDR2 are MGHRA and YSYEKL. The V and J ends lost 3 bases and 4 bases respectively, with 13 bases between them. The DNA of the CDR3 is TGCGCCAGCAGCCACCACTCCGGGACAGGAAACACCATATATTTT. Its translation is CASSHHSGTGNTIYF.

This clone came up once. V and J are TRBV7-9 and TRBJ2-1; 10 positions match TRBD1. J lost 6 bases, V lost 3 bases, and 2 bases had no gene match. The CDR3 is 14 residues long. Germline lookup yields CDR1 SEHNR and CDR2 FQNEAQ (reference sequence). The CDR3 DNA reads TGTGCCAGCAGCTTGACAGGGGGCACCAATGAGCAGTTCTTC. Its protein is CASSLTGGTNEQFF. The whole variable domain, remainder taken from reference TRBV7-9 and TRBJ2-1, is DTGVSQNPRHKITKRGQNVTFRCDPISEHNRLYWYRQTLGQGPEFLTYFQNEAQLEKSRLLSDRFSAERPKGSFSTLEIQRTEQGDSAMYLCASSLTGGTNEQFFGPGTRLTVL.

CDR3 nucleotides: TGTGCCAGCAGCCAAGACCAGACTTCTGGAAACACCATATATTTT. Amino acid sequence: CASSQDQTSGNTIYF. This chain uses TRBV3-1 (or the pseudogene TRBV3-2) with TRBJ1-3, with D unclear. Germline V lookup: CDR1 LGHDT, CDR2 YNNKEL (reference sequence). V shed 0 bases and J shed 1 base, with 7 bases lying between them. This CDR3 is 15 amino acids long.

The chain employs TRBV5-1 and TRBJ2-3; TRBD2 matches 7 bases. The V and J ends lost 0 bases and 0 bases, in that order; junction bases with no gene match: 4. The germline gives CDR1 SGHRS, CDR2 YFSETQ. This CDR3 has 16 amino acids. CDR3 in amino acids: CASSLVPGGSTDTQYF. CDR3 sequence (DNA): TGCGCCAGCAGCTTGGTTCCGGGGGGAAGCACAGATACGCAGTATTTT.

The chain uses TRBV10-3 and TRBJ2-1; 8 nucleotides line up with TRBD2. After removal of 8 bases from V and 4 bases from J, the junction contained 7 bases not matched to a gene. The CDR3 has 14 amino acids. The germline CDR1 and CDR2 sequences are ENHRY and SYGVKD. The CDR3 nucleotides read TGTGCCATCCAGCGGGAGATCGCGTACAATGAGCAGTTCTTC. Amino acids: CAIQREIAYNEQFF.

The chain couples TRBV19 to TRBJ1-1; unclear D gene. Per the germline V gene, CDR1 is LNHDA and CDR2 is SQIVND (reference sequence). The germline V and J ends were trimmed by 7 bases and 2 bases, with 11 bases remaining between them. This CDR3 comprises 13 residues. The DNA of the CDR3 is TGTGCCAGTACGAGGCCCTCCAACACTGAAGCTTTCTTT. It codes for CASTRPSNTEAFF.

The chain's CDR3 is CASSRTGRSAGANVLTF. The CDR3 DNA reads as TGCGCCAGCAGCCGGACAGGGAGGTCAGCTGGGGCCAACGTCCTGACTTTC. The chain has TRBV5-1 and TRBJ2-6; 8 bases fit TRBD1. Germline loops: CDR1 SGHRS, CDR2 YFSETQ. This CDR3 is built from 17 residues. The V segment lost 4 bases and the J segment 2 bases; nucleotides outside the gene matches: 8.

V and J are TRBV18 and TRBJ1-3; D unclear. Looked up from germline, CDR1 is KGHSH and CDR2 is LQKENI. V was pared by 6 bases and J by 5 bases, with 17 bases between. CDR3 length: 15 residues. The CDR3 reads CASSSLSPFRNTIYF. CDR3 coding DNA: TGTGCCAGCTCTAGCCTCTCCCCTTTTAGAAACACCATATATTTT.

This clone was counted only a few times. The CDR3 DNA reads TGTGCCAGCAGCTTAGGCGGGGGGCAATACGAGCAGTACTTC. Amino acids: CASSLGGGQYEQYF. V is TRBV7-9 and J is TRBJ2-7; 8 bases align to TRBD2. The CDR3 runs 14 residues. Per the germline V gene, CDR1 is SEHNR and CDR2 is FQNEAQ (reference sequence). V shed 1 base, J shed 4 bases, and the junction held 3 bases outside the gene matches.

The rearrangement links TRBV2 to TRBJ1-2, with 8 bases matching TRBD1. The germline gives CDR1 SNHLY, CDR2 FYNNEI. Trimming removed 8 bases from V and 4 bases from J; junction bases left unmatched: 6. The CDR3 is 13 residues long. This CDR3 reads CASPTGAVYGYTF. DNA for the CDR3: TGTGCCAGCCCGACAGGGGCGGTCTATGGCTACACCTTC.

The chain links TRBV3-1 (or the pseudogene TRBV3-2) to TRBJ2-5; D is possibly TRBD2 (6 bases). The V gene lost 4 bases and the J gene lost 5 bases, with 14 bases spanning the gap. CDR3 size: 14 residues. Germline V gene data show CDR1 as LGHDT and CDR2 as YNNKEL (reference sequence). The CDR3 DNA reads TGTGCCAGCAGCCCCTCCGGGGGTAGGGAGACCCAGTACTTC. It specifies CASSPSGGRETQYF.

The rearrangement uses TRBV15 and TRBJ1-5; TRBD1 matches 12 bases. The V gene's germline CDR1 is LNHNV and CDR2 YYDKDF (reference sequence). The J segment lost 5 bases and the V segment lost 4 bases, leaving 3 bases of the junction unmatched. This CDR3 region has 15 residues. CDR3 sequence: CATSTGTGGDQPQHF. Written as DNA, the CDR3 is TGTGCCACCAGCACCGGGACAGGGGGCGATCAGCCCCAGCATTTT.

The V call is TRBV19, the J call TRBJ1-1; possibly TRBD1 for D (5 bases). Trimming pared 9 bases from V and 0 bases from J, leaving 11 bases between. The germline gives CDR1 LNHDA, CDR2 SQIVND (reference sequence). The CDR3 consists of 13 residues. This chain's CDR3 is CASRQTMNTEAFF. The CDR3, as DNA: TGTGCCAGCAGACAGACGATGAACACTGAAGCTTTCTTT.